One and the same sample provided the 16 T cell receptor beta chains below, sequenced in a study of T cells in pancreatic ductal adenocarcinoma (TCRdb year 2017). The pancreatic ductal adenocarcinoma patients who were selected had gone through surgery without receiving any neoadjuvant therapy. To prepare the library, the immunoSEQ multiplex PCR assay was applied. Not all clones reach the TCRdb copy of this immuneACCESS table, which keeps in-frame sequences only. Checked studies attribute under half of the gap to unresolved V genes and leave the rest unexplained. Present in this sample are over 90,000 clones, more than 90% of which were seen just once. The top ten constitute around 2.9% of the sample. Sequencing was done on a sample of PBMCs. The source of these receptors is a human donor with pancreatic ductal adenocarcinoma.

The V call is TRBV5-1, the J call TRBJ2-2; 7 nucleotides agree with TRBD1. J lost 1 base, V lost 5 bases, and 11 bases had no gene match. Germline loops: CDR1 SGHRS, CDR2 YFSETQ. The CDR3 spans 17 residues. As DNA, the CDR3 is TGCGCCAGCAGAAGGGAGACCGGGACAGAGAACACCGGGGAGCTGTTTTTT. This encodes CASRRETGTENTGELFF. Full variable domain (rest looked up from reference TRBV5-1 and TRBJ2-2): KAGVTQTPRYLIKTRGQQVTLSCSPISGHRSVSWYQQTPGQGLQFLFEYFSETQRNKGNFPGRFSGRQFSNSRSEMNVSTLELGDSALYLCASRRETGTENTGELFFGEGSRLTVL.

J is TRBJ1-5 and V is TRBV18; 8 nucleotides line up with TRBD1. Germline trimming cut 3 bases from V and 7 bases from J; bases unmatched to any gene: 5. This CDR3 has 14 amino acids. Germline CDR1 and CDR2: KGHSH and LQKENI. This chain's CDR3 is CASSPTGVRQPQHF. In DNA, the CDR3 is TGTGCCAGCTCACCGACAGGGGTTCGACAGCCCCAGCATTTT.

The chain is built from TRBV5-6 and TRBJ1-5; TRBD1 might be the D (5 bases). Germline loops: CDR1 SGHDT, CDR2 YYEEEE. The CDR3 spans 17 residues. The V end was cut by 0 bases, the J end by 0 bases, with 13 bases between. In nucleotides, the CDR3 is TGTGCCAGCAGCTTGGGTATAGGGGATTATAGCAATCAGCCCCAGCATTTT. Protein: CASSLGIGDYSNQPQHF.

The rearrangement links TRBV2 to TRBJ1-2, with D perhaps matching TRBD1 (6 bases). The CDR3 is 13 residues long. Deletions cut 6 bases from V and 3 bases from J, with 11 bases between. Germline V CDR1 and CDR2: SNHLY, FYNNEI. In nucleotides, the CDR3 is TGTGCCAGCAGGGGGGCCGGGGACTATGGCTACACCTTC. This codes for CASRGAGDYGYTF.

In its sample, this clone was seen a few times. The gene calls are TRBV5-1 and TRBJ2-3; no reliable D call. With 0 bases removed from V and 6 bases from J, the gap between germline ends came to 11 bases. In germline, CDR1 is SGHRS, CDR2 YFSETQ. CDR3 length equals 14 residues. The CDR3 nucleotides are TGCGCCAGCAGCTTGGGGCCTTCCACGGATACGCAGTATTTT. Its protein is CASSLGPSTDTQYF.

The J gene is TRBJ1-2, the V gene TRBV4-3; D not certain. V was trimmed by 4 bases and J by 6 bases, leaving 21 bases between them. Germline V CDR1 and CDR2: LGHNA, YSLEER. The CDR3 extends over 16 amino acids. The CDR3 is CASSPLPVNAFDGYTF. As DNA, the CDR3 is TGCGCCAGCAGCCCTCTTCCCGTTAACGCGTTTGATGGCTACACCTTC.

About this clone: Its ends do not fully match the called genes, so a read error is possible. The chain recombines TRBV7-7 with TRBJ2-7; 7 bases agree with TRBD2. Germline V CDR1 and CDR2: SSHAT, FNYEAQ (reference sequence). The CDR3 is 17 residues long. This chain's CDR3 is CASSHFSARGRAYEQYF. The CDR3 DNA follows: TGTGCTAGCAGCCATTTCTCAGCCCGGGGGAGGGCCTACGAGCAGTACTTC.

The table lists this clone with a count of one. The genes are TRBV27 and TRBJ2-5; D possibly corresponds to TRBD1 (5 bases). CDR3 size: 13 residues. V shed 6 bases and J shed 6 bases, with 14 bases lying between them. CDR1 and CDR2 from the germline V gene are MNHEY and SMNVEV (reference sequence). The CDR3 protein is CASSHSRVQTQYF. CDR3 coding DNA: TGTGCCAGCAGCCACTCCAGGGTTCAGACCCAGTACTTC.

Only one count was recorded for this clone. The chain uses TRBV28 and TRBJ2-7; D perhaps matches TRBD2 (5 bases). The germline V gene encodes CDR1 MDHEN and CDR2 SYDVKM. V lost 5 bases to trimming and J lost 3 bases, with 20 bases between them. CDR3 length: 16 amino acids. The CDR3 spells CASSPIASRIGYEQYF. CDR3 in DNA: TGTGCCAGCAGTCCAATCGCTAGCCGGATCGGCTACGAGCAGTACTTC. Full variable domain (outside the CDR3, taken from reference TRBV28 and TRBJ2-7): DVKVTQSSRYLVKRTGEKVFLECVQDMDHENMFWYRQDPGLGLRLIYFSYDVKMKEKGDIPEGYSVSREKKERFSLILESASTNQTSMYLCASSPIASRIGYEQYFGPGTRLTVT.

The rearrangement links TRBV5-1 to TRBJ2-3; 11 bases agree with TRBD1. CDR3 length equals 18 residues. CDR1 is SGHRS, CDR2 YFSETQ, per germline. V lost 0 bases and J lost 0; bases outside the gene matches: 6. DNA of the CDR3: TGCGCCAGCAGCTTGGGACTTTGGACAGGGGGCAGCACAGATACGCAGTATTTT. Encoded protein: CASSLGLWTGGSTDTQYF.

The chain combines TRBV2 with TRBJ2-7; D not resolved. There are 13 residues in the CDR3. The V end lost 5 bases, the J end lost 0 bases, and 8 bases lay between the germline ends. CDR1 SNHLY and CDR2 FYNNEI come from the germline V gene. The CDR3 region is CASSLRFSYEQYF. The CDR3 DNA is TGTGCCAGCAGTCTTAGATTCTCCTACGAGCAGTACTTC.

The CDR3 DNA reads TGTGCCTGCGGAGGGGCTTCCTACGAGCAGTACTTC. Residues: CACGGASYEQYF. This sequence joins TRBV30 and TRBJ2-7, with D perhaps matching TRBD2 (6 bases). The V gene lost 6 bases and the J gene lost 1 base, with 10 bases spanning the gap. The CDR3 is made up of 12 amino acids. Germline CDR1 GTSNPN, CDR2 SVGIG (reference sequence).

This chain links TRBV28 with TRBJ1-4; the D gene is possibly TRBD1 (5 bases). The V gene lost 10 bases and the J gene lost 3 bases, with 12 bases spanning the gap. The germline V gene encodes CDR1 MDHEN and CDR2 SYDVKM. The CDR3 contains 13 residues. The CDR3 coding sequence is TGTGCCACCACCCGGGACTCTAATGAAAAACTGTTTTTT. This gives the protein CATTRDSNEKLFF.

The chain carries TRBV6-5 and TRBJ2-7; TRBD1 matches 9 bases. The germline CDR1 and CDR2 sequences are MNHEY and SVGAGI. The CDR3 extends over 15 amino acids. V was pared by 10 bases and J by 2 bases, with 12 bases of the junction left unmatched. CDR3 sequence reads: CATQLRTGVPYEQYF. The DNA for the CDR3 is TGTGCCACCCAGTTACGGACAGGGGTCCCCTACGAGCAGTACTTC.

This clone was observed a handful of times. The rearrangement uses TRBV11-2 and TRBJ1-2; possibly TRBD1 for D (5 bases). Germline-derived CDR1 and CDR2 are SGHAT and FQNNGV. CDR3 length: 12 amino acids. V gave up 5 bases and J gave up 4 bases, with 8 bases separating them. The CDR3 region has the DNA TGTGCCAGCAGCCCGGACACCTATGGCTACACCTTC. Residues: CASSPDTYGYTF.

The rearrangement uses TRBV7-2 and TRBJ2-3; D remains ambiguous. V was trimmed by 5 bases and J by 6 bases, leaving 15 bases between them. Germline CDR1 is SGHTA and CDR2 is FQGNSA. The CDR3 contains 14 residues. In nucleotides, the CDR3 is TGTGCCAGCAGCGCCAGCCCCATGGGCGATACGCAGTATTTT. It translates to CASSASPMGDTQYF.